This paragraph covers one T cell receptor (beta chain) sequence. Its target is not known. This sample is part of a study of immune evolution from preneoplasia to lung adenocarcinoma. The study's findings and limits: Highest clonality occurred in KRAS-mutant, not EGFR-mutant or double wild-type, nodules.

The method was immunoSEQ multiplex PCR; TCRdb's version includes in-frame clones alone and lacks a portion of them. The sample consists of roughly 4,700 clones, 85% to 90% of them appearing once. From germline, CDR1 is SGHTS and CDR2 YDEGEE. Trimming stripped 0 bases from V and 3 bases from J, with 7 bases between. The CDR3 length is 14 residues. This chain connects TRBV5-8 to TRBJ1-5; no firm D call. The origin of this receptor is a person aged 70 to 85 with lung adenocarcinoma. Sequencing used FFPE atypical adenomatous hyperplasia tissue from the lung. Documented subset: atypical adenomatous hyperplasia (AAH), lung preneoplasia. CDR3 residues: CASSLVPPNQPQHF. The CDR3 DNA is TGTGCCAGCAGCTTGGTGCCCCCCAATCAGCCCCAGCATTTT.